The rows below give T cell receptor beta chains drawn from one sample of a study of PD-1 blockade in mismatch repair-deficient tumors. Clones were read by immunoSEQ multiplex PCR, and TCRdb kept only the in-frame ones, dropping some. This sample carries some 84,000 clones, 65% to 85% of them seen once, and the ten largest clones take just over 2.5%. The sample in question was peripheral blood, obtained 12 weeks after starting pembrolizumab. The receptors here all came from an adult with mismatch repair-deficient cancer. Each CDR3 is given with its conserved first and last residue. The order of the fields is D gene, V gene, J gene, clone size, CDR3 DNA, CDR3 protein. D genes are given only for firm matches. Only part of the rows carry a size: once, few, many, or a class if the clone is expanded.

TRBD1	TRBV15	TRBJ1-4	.	TGTGCCACCAGCAGAACGAGACAGGGTCATGAAAAACTGTTTTTT	CATSRTRQGHEKLFF
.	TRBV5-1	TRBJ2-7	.	TGCGCCAGCAGCTTGGACGGGACGGCCCCCGAGCAGTACTTC	CASSLDGTAPEQYF
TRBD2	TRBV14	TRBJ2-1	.	TGTGCCAGCAGCCAAGATGGAGGGACTAGCGGGAAGAGGTTCTTC	CASSQDGGTSGKRFF
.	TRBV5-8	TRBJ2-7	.	TGTGCCAGCAGCTTGGTCGCTGACAGCTCCTACGAGCAGTACTTC	CASSLVADSSYEQYF
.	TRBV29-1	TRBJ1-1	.	TGCAGCGCTGGAAAGGGGAACACTGAAGCTTTCTTT	CSAGKGNTEAFF
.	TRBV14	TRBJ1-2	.	TGTGCCAGCAGCCAAGATTTAACAGGGTCTTGGGGCTACACCTTC	CASSQDLTGSWGYTF
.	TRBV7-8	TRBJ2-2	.	TGTGCCAGCAGCTTACAGGGGAGTCGGGGCACCGGGGAGCTGTTTTTT	CASSLQGSRGTGELFF
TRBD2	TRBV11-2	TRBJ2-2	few	TGTGCCAGCAGCTTAGGCCCCGGGACTAGCGGGAGGGCCGGGGAGCTGTTTTTT	CASSLGPGTSGRAGELFF
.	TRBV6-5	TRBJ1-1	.	TGTGCCAGCAGTACGTCAAAGAACACTGAAGCTTTCTTT	CASSTSKNTEAFF
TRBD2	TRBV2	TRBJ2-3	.	TGTGCCAGCAATTGGGGGGGAAGCAGTGCAGATACGCAGTATTTT	CASNWGGSSADTQYF
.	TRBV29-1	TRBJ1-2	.	TGCAGCGTTGAGGACCCTCGGGGCTACACCTTC	CSVEDPRGYTF
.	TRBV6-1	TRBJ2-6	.	TGTGCCATCCTCTCTGGGGCCAACGTCCTGACTTTC	CAILSGANVLTF
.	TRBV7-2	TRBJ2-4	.	TGTGCCAGCAGCTCCGGCCGGGACGAATTAAACATTCAGTACTTC	CASSSGRDELNIQYF